This TCR beta chain was retrieved from a study of cytomegalovirus exposure and HLA in healthy donors listed by TCRdb under 2017. Background on the whole study: An earlier analysis of roughly 570 of the donors reported 276 Gb of sequence data and 90 million to 120 million unique TCR beta sequences obtained from about 200 million T cells. An early release that covered 640 HLA-typed donors contained around 300 gigabases of sequencing data and about 84 million unique TCR sequences. The genetic ancestry cluster associated with self-reported Caucasian donors included around four fifths of the 350 to 500 genotyped donors. The aim of the study was to test whether cataloging public T cell receptors could identify signatures of past pathogen exposure. The T cell repertoires of around 730 subjects were profiled by immunosequencing and related to cytomegalovirus serostatus. Besides the first cohort of some 670 subjects, a separate validation cohort made up of 120 different subjects was used. The study combined high-throughput TCR immunosequencing, statistical association of individual TCRs with disease status, and machine learning to predict cytomegalovirus infection status. To study patterns of TCR occurrence, a later analysis re-analyzed previously published TCR beta repertoires from 650 to 750 donors and added high-resolution HLA genotyping. Rather than drawing on any new phenotypic data, the later analysis identified candidate immune exposures from TCR beta sequences and the way those sequences occurred across donors. In an earlier analysis of 500 to 650 of the donors, high-throughput TCR beta sequencing was used to judge whether each TCR beta V gene segment behaved as functional or pseudogenic. Donor age, sex, ethnicity and CMV serostatus were collected together with the repertoire data. A later genetic analysis took genome-wide SNP genotypes for about three fifths of the roughly 700 donors and used that subset as a discovery cohort. Every repertoire in the discovery cohort had been generated on one and the same sequencing platform. HLA typing covered class I and class II loci at four-digit resolution. Typing coverage differed by locus: A, B, C, DRB1 and DQB1 were typed in about 620-630 donors, DQA1 in about 500, DPA1 in 606, and DPB1 in around 490. Because of strong linkage in the cohort, roughly five DR-DQ haplotypes were treated as single units for association and clustering. Among about 390 genotyped donors of the cohort, an average of around 240,000 unique TCR beta nucleotide sequences were sequenced per donor, roughly 20% of them non-productive.

General study outcomes and caveats: A further reported finding was that TCR beta sequences accurately predicted the HLA-A and HLA-B alleles for most subjects in the first cohort. A later analysis found that most CMV-associated TCR beta chains appeared HLA-restricted, with HLA associations seemingly driven largely by CMV exposure. The only immune exposure information available for the cohort was CMV serostatus. Because counts were too low, 15 to 20 rarely observed V segments, including chromosome 9 orphons, were left out of the earlier analysis of 500 to 650 of the donors. An association between a missense DCLRE1C variant and V-gene and J-gene trimming of TCR beta chains was found in a later genetic analysis and replicated in an independent cohort. The presence/absence analyses assumed that sequencing depth was roughly uniform across donors, and that assumption may not be true. In the study, some 160 TCR beta chains were listed as associated with cytomegalovirus. Correlated functional status among segregating V segments might be attributable to linkage disequilibrium, but an unknown experimental factor could not be ruled out. An earlier analysis of approximately 590 of the donors showed that most TCR beta V segments appeared in productive rearrangements either about 87% or about 30% of the time, which broadly matched IMGT annotations. It was suggested by the authors that the approach could potentially be generalized to other disease states and immunological phenotypes. A cluster of highly shared sequence variants was judged likely to represent a technical artifact of the sequencing pipeline. In a later analysis, HLA-associated TCR beta chains showed more clonal expansion and lower generation probabilities than non-associated chains that were equally common. This cohort had only TCR beta chains sequenced, and the lack of alpha or paired-chain data limited which features could be detected. The classifier was reported to diagnose cytomegalovirus status with high specificity and sensitivity in both the original cohort and the validation cohort. In a later analysis, TCR association rates were found to vary across HLA loci, with the most associated TCRs seen for DRB1 alleles and the fewest for HLA-C alleles. According to a later analysis, parvovirus B19, influenza, CMV and Epstein-Barr virus appeared linked to several top co-occurrence clusters. Specific HLA alleles were associated with over 15,000 TCR beta sequences at a false discovery rate of 0.05 in a later analysis. Strong co-occurrence of HLA alleles, especially DR and DQ, made assigning TCR associations to individual alleles difficult. In vitro tests confirmed that a few of the cytomegalovirus-associated TCR beta chains recognize cytomegalovirus antigens. According to a later genetic analysis, donors in an Asian-associated ancestry cluster had fewer N-insertions in productive TCRs than the approximately 650-donor mean. HLA typing was unavailable for some donors at each locus, so association tests used only the typed subset. While some public TCRs were present in many individuals, most TCR sequences turned up only very rarely across donors.

This clone was observed a handful of times. What this receptor recognizes is not known. Per-base quality was not reported, and no clone a single base away is much larger than it. The cohort consisted of 600 or so healthy bone marrow donors. Cohort members were all nominally healthy when sampled, although unrecorded immune exposures were likely present. The donor tested CMV seronegative and was one of the 352 seronegative cohort members. A peripheral blood sample was collected from each donor, and TCR beta sequencing was performed on peripheral blood mononuclear cells. Genomic DNA was extracted from the blood cell samples with the Qiagen DNeasy Blood Extraction Kit. Library method: the immunoSEQ multiplex PCR assay. A mixture of 60 forward primers for TCR Vbeta segments and 13 reverse primers for TCR Jbeta segments was used in the multiplex PCR. The CDR3 region of rearranged TCR beta genes was amplified from genomic DNA with a multiplex PCR assay. The amplified TCR beta libraries were sequenced on the Illumina HiSeq System as 87-base-pair reads. Per the source publication's procedure: In a later analysis, 80 million or so unique TCR beta chains were counted across the approximately 640 repertoires, and around 10 million of these chains were shared by at least two donors. Raw reads were error-corrected and collapsed into unique sequences with a nearest-neighbor algorithm that merged closely related sequences to remove PCR and sequencing errors. Alignment of CDR3 sequences to IMGT reference sequences was used to assign V, D and J gene segments. For a sequence to be retained, a match of at least six nucleotides to both a V gene segment and a J gene segment was required. Rearrangements were called productive when the CDR3 lacked stop codons and stayed in frame with V and J; all others were non-productive. CDR3 was defined according to IMGT convention as the region running from the second conserved V-encoded cysteine to the conserved J-encoded phenylalanine. The earlier analysis of 450 to 750 of the donors excluded any sequence lacking an unambiguous match to a single V gene segment. In an earlier analysis of 587 of the donors, a V segment was called functional when productive rearrangements were above 56.7%, and segregating when the standard deviation between donors exceeded 5%. To diagnose cytomegalovirus status from the catalog of TCR beta chain sequences, a statistical classification framework was built. In a later analysis, TCR nucleotide sequences were compared against IMGT/GENE-DB human TR gene sequences so that V and J genes could be assigned. A later analysis assigned CDR3 sequences and most-parsimonious VDJ recombination scenarios with the TCRdist pipeline. A later analysis defined each TCR beta chain by its CDR3 amino acid sequence plus V-gene family, and excluded reads lacking a unique V-gene family. In a later analysis, fewer than 600 highly shared, low-generation-probability nucleotide sequences were removed to address suspected cross-contamination and a sequencing artifact. In a later analysis, a clonal expansion index was calculated for each public chain from normalized within-repertoire ranks of inferred template counts. Generation probabilities in a later analysis came from a VDJ recombination model fitted to out-of-frame rearrangements, and those results were checked against IGoR. Hypergeometric tests were used in a later analysis to score TCR-TCR, TCR-HLA and TCR-CMV co-occurrence, with a repertoire-size bias correction applied to the TCR pairs. In a later analysis, false discovery rates were estimated by permuting HLA or CMV assignments 20 times. In a later analysis, co-occurring TCRs were grouped with DBSCAN, and TCRdist sequence similarity was added when clustering was performed within HLA-allele-positive subsets. Repertoires with fewer than 30,000 or more than 120,000 public chains were left out of co-occurrence clustering, as were about 5 repertoires with anomalous nucleotide sharing. Imported from immuneACCESS, the table was reduced by TCRdb to in-frame sequences with V and J called. These copies leave out some clones; in studies compared against another copy, an unresolved V gene accounts for under half, and the cause of the remainder is not known. V and J calls and clone size are given by that table; D and trimming were obtained from the DNA. In all, the sample holds 120,000 to 150,000 clones, and over 70% of those were seen once. The top ten clones comprise about 1.8% of the sample.

The receptor's source is a woman in her forties in good health and CMV-seronegative. Sequenced: PBMCs.

CDR3 sequence: CASSSYRGPYGYTF. The nucleotide sequence reads TGTGCCAGCAGTTCCTACAGGGGGCCCTATGGCTACACCTTC. The chain employs TRBV27 and TRBJ1-2; 9 bases in the middle match TRBD1. The germline V gene (reference sequence) sets CDR1 to MNHEY and CDR2 to SMNVEV. Counted from cysteine to phenylalanine, this CDR3 has 14 amino acids. Of the read, only the CDR3 DNA is kept; its 42 bases are in frame from base 1. V is pruned by 4 bases and J by 4 bases, leaving 4 bases of the junction without a gene match.